The clone carrying this T cell receptor beta chain showed up many times. The antigen is undetermined. Via MiXCR, TCRdb re-called the 5' RACE reads, giving one row per CDR3 protein. This repertoire shows some 65,000 distinct CDR3 sequences, around 4% found once; its top ten account for approximately 2.7%. This entry is derived from a study of neurological immune-mediated disorders. Broader study findings: HTLV-1-associated myelopathy had the most TCR clonal expansion, while multiple sclerosis had the least, a level that fell below healthy controls.

This sequence originates from a man between 45 and 60 years old with multiple sclerosis. Sequenced material: PBMCs.

The CDR3: CASSPTPGEQYF. CDR3 nucleotide sequence: TGTGCCAGCTCACCAACACCGGGTGAGCAGTACTTC. The V and J genes are TRBV18 and TRBJ2-7; unclear D gene. There are 12 residues in the CDR3. Germline assignment: CDR1 KGHSH and CDR2 LQKENI. The V and J ends lost 2 bases and 7 bases respectively, with 9 bases between them.